The 29 T cell receptor beta chains below were found in one sample sequenced in a study of T-cell reconstitution after alpha-beta-depleted transplantation in children. TCRbeta library construction was performed incorporating unique molecular identifiers. TCRdb re-analysed the PCR reads in MiXCR, keeping a single row per CDR3 protein. The profile shows approximately 490,000 distinct CDR3 sequences, 10% of them singletons. Sequences were derived from PBMCs, sampled before TCRalphabeta/CD19-depleted stem cell transplant. Receptor source: a child aged 2 to 15 with inherited bone marrow failure, due to receive a stem cell transplant.

The chain recombines TRBV3-1 with TRBJ2-1; TRBD2 matches at 13 bases. The CDR3 length is 18 residues. Germline CDR1 and CDR2: LGHDT and YNNKEL (reference sequence). The V and J ends lost 4 bases and 3 bases, in that order; junction bases with no gene match: 9. CDR3 nucleotide sequence: TGTGCCAGCAGCCCCTCGGGACTAGCGGGACCTTTCTACAATGAGCAGTTCTTC. Translating gives CASSPSGLAGPFYNEQFF.

As regards this clonotype: Given a much more abundant clone one base away, this may be a read error. The chain has TRBV12-3 or TRBV12-4 and TRBJ2-1; D is unclear. The CDR3 is made up of 15 amino acids. The CDR3 is CASCFLMAVNNEQFF. DNA of the CDR3: TGTGCCAGCTGTTTCCTCATGGCGGTCAACAATGAGCAGTTCTTC.

Ten or more counts support this clonotype. This chain uses TRBV29-1 with TRBJ1-1; D perhaps matches TRBD1 (5 bases). Deletions cut 8 bases from V and 2 bases from J, with 21 bases between. In germline, CDR1 is SQVTM, CDR2 ANQGSEA. CDR3 length: 15 residues. In DNA form, the CDR3 reads TGCAGCTTCCGCTACGCCGGGACCCACAACACTGAAGCTTTCTTT. It translates to CSFRYAGTHNTEAFF.

This clonotype was detected many times. The V call is TRBV7-9, the J call TRBJ2-3; D is perhaps TRBD1 (5 bases). With 5 bases removed from V and 4 bases from J, the gap between germline ends came to 13 bases. Germline CDR1 is SEHNR and CDR2 is FQNEAQ (reference sequence). This CDR3 contains 14 residues. CDR3 protein: CASSRRGGPDTQYF. Written as DNA, the CDR3 is TGTGCCAGCAGCCGAAGGGGTGGGCCAGATACGCAGTATTTT.

About this clonotype: A much larger clone sits a single nucleotide away, making a read error possible. The CDR3 DNA reads TGTGCCAGCAGCCAGAGACAGAACACTGACGCTTTCTTT. Protein: CASSQRQNTDAFF. This chain uses TRBV3-1 with TRBJ1-1; TRBD1 is a possible D gene (5 bases). The length of the CDR3 is 13 residues. Germline lookup yields CDR1 LGHDT and CDR2 YNNKEL (reference sequence).

A remark on this clonotype: A read error may explain this, as a much larger clone is one base away. CDR3 sequence: CASSLEWLRDGTDTQYF. DNA for the CDR3: TGTGCCAGCAGCTTAGAGTGGTTGCGGGATGGCACAGATACGCAGTATTTT. The chain combines TRBV11-2 with TRBJ2-3; perhaps TRBD2 as D (6 bases). Germline assignment: CDR1 SGHAT and CDR2 FQNNGV. V lost 0 bases, J lost 1 base, and 14 bases lay in between. The length of the CDR3 is 17 residues.

This clonotype came up many times. The V and J genes are TRBV6-1 and TRBJ2-7; no firm D call. Germline CDR1 MNHNS, CDR2 SASEGT. V lost 3 bases to trimming and J lost 0 bases, with 12 bases between them. The CDR3 runs to 15 residues. CDR3 sequence reads: CASSDPQEYSYEQYF. CDR3 sequence (DNA): TGTGCCAGCAGTGACCCACAAGAGTACTCCTACGAGCAGTACTTC.

A few counts support this clonotype. The chain employs TRBV30 and TRBJ1-2; D ambiguous. V lost 0 bases and J lost 4, with 9 bases in between. The CDR3 contains 13 residues. Per germline, CDR1 GTSNPN and CDR2 SVGIG (reference sequence). In DNA form, the CDR3 reads TGTGCCTGGAGTGTGGATAGAGGCTATGGCTACACCTTC. Translated, it gives CAWSVDRGYGYTF.

This clonotype occurred many times. CDR3: CASSYEREGPRHYNEQFF. The CDR3 nucleotides are TGTGCCAGCAGTTACGAGCGGGAGGGCCCTCGGCACTACAATGAGCAGTTCTTC. This chain connects TRBV6-2 or TRBV6-3 to TRBJ2-1, with 10 bases that match TRBD2. J was trimmed by 3 bases and V by 2 bases; bases with no gene match: 10. This CDR3 has 18 residues. Germline-derived CDR1 and CDR2 are MNHEY and SVGEGT.

This clonotype was picked up many times. The chain uses TRBV5-1 and TRBJ2-7; 10 nucleotides align to TRBD2. This CDR3 spans 18 amino acids. The trim removed 1 base at V and 2 bases at J, leaving 12 bases unmatched. Looked up from germline, CDR1 is SGHRS and CDR2 is YFSETQ. CDR3 DNA sequence: TGCGCCAGCAGCTTGCTCGCTAGCGGGAGTACCCTTCCCTACGAGCAGTACTTC. Protein product: CASSLLASGSTLPYEQYF.

There are many counts of this clonotype. This chain connects TRBV7-9 to TRBJ2-7; 7 bases are shared with TRBD2. V lost 2 bases, J lost 7 bases, and 8 bases stayed unmatched. Per germline, CDR1 SEHNR and CDR2 FQNEAQ (reference sequence). This CDR3 region has 14 residues. In DNA form, the CDR3 reads TGTGCCAGCAGCTTAAGGGCGGGAGCAGAAGAGCAGTACTTC. Translating it yields CASSLRAGAEEQYF.

This clonotype showed up just a few times. The rearrangement links TRBV7-9 to TRBJ2-7; no definite D call. Germline V gives CDR1 SEHNR, CDR2 FQNEAQ (reference sequence). The CDR3 consists of 17 residues. The V end was cut by 5 bases, the J end by 0 bases, with 20 bases between. The CDR3 region is CASSLLSGGKSSYEQYF. In nucleotides, the CDR3 is TGTGCCAGCAGCCTCCTCTCGGGCGGAAAGAGCTCCTACGAGCAGTACTTC.

Many counts were recorded for this clonotype. This chain links TRBV12-3 or TRBV12-4 with TRBJ2-3; 8 positions match TRBD2. Trimming took 7 bases from V and 2 from J; bases not matched to a gene: 5. There are 14 residues in the CDR3. The CDR3 nucleotides are TGTGCCAGCATGCTAGCGGGTTCCACAGATACGCAGTATTTT. Translated: CASMLAGSTDTQYF.

This clonotype was seen ten or more times. The V gene is TRBV27, the J gene TRBJ2-1, with 7 bases lining up with TRBD2. The length of the CDR3 is 11 residues. Germline CDR1 and CDR2: MNHEY and SMNVEV (reference sequence). Trimming cost V 11 bases and J 10 bases; bases outside gene matches: 8. CDR3 in amino acids: CAGGRGNEQFF. The CDR3 nucleotides are TGTGCCGGGGGGAGGGGAAACGAGCAGTTCTTC.

This clonotype was counted many times. The J gene is TRBJ2-2, the V gene TRBV29-1; no clear D. This CDR3 comprises 13 residues. V lost 4 bases and J lost 2, with 8 bases in between. From germline, CDR1 is SQVTM and CDR2 ANQGSEA. CDR3 DNA sequence: TGCAGCGTTGGGGGAAGAAACACCGGGGAGCTGTTTTTT. Amino acids: CSVGGRNTGELFF.

At least ten counts were recorded for this clonotype. The germline gene is not matched at one end of the junction; a read error may be the cause. V and J are TRBV5-1 and TRBJ2-7; D remains unclear. The CDR3 runs 12 residues. Germline V gene lookup returns CDR1 SGHRS and CDR2 YFSETQ. CDR3 sequence: CASSLLGYEQYF. CDR3 bases: TGTGCCAGCAGTTTATTGGGATACGAGCAGTACTTC.

This clonotype was recorded at least ten times. The chain carries TRBV4-3 and TRBJ2-7, with no clear D. The CDR3 has 15 amino acids. CDR1 LGHNA and CDR2 YSLEER come from the germline V gene. V was trimmed by 1 base and J by 2 bases, leaving 12 bases between them. CDR3 residues: CASSQADTGTYEQYF. CDR3 DNA sequence: TGCGCCAGCAGCCAAGCAGACACCGGCACCTACGAGCAGTACTTC.

This clonotype was counted many times. The chain recombines TRBV12-3 or TRBV12-4 with TRBJ1-2, with D possibly TRBD1 on 5 matching bases. The length of the CDR3 is 15 residues. V lost 3 bases, J lost 6 bases, and 17 bases lay in between. The CDR3 spells CASSFEGAGMDGYTF. In nucleotides, the CDR3 is TGTGCCAGCAGTTTCGAAGGGGCAGGGATGGATGGCTACACCTTC.

In this sample, this clonotype turned up a few times. The chain uses TRBV20-1 and TRBJ1-1; 9 nucleotides match TRBD1. From germline, CDR1 is DFQATT and CDR2 SNEGSKA (reference sequence). This CDR3 comprises 13 residues. Trimming cost V 5 bases and J 5 bases; bases outside gene matches: 6. In DNA, the CDR3 is TGCAGTGCTGTACCCGGGACAGGGACTGAAGCTTTCTTT. Protein product: CSAVPGTGTEAFF.

The chain recombines TRBV6-1 with TRBJ2-2; TRBD2 might be the D (5 bases). The V and J ends lost 5 bases and 4 bases respectively, with 14 bases between them. Germline V gene data show CDR1 as MNHNS and CDR2 as SASEGT. CDR3 size: 15 residues. The CDR3 coding sequence is TGTGCCAGCAGTCAGGAGGACTCGATCACCGGGGAGCTGTTTTTT. This codes for CASSQEDSITGELFF.

This clonotype was counted between two and nine times. The genes are TRBV7-8 and TRBJ2-3; D is undetermined. CDR3 length equals 15 residues. The germline CDR1 and CDR2 sequences are SGHVS and FQNEAQ. The ends were cut back, 1 base at V and 0 bases at J, with 8 bases in the middle. CDR3 nucleotide sequence: TGTGCCAGCAGCTTAGGCAGGATCAGCACAGATACGCAGTATTTT. Amino acids: CASSLGRISTDTQYF.

The rearrangement links TRBV30 to TRBJ2-1; D possibly corresponds to TRBD1 (5 bases). The CDR3 totals 14 residues. Germline lookup yields CDR1 GTSNPN and CDR2 SVGIG (reference sequence). Trimming cost V 4 bases and J 3 bases, with 13 bases left between them. CDR3 bases: TGTGCCTGGACCCCGCAGGGCCTCTACAATGAGCAGTTCTTC. Its protein is CAWTPQGLYNEQFF.

In this sample, this clonotype turned up many times. The chain recombines TRBV4-2 with TRBJ1-1; 7 nucleotides line up with TRBD1. In germline, CDR1 is LGHNA, CDR2 YNFKEQ. This CDR3 has 15 amino acids. With 0 bases clipped from V and 4 bases from J, the junction kept 5 bases outside the gene matches. CDR3 residues: CASSQEQGLGTEAFF. As DNA, the CDR3 is TGTGCCAGCAGCCAAGAACAGGGGCTAGGCACTGAAGCTTTCTTT.

This clonotype has a single count. The chain carries TRBV5-6 and TRBJ1-4; unclear D gene. Deletions cut 5 bases from V and 11 bases from J, with 22 bases between. Germline V gene lookup returns CDR1 SGHDT and CDR2 YYEEEE. The CDR3 loop spans 15 amino acids. CDR3 sequence reads: CASSDLREGMMKLFF. CDR3 in DNA: TGTGCCAGCAGTGATTTGAGGGAGGGAATGATGAAACTGTTTTTT.

This clonotype showed up many times. The chain employs TRBV7-2 and TRBJ1-5; the D gene is possibly TRBD1 (5 bases). V lost 2 bases and J lost 9, with 11 bases in between. Germline values: CDR1 SGHTA, CDR2 FQGNSA. The CDR3 sequence is 13 residues long. CDR3 amino acids: CASSLRRGAPQHF. CDR3 sequence (DNA): TGTGCCAGCAGCTTAAGGAGAGGGGCGCCCCAGCATTTT.

This clonotype was counted ten times or more. The chain has TRBV5-1 and TRBJ2-4; D not resolved. CDR1 and CDR2 (germline): SGHRS, YFSETQ. The CDR3 spans 13 residues. Deletions cut 3 bases from V and 5 bases from J, with 9 bases between. The CDR3 protein is CASSSPIENIQYF. The CDR3 DNA is TGCGCCAGCAGCTCGCCCATTGAAAACATTCAGTACTTC. Based on the CDR3 plus reference TRBV5-1 and TRBJ2-4, the full variable domain is KAGVTQTPRYLIKTRGQQVTLSCSPISGHRSVSWYQQTPGQGLQFLFEYFSETQRNKGNFPGRFSGRQFSNSRSEMNVSTLELGDSALYLCASSSPIENIQYFGAGTRLSVL.

This clonotype was observed at least ten times. The chain is built from TRBV20-1 and TRBJ1-2; D perhaps matches TRBD1 (6 bases). Trimming took 3 bases from V and 7 from J, leaving 9 bases between them. The CDR3 spans 11 residues. Germline V gives CDR1 DFQATT, CDR2 SNEGSKA (reference sequence). The CDR3 protein is CSARRGFGYTF. The CDR3 nucleotides read TGCAGTGCTAGGAGGGGGTTTGGCTACACCTTC.

This clonotype has a handful of counts. V and J are TRBV4-1 and TRBJ2-2; perhaps TRBD1 as D (6 bases). Germline CDR1 reads MGHRA; CDR2 reads YSYEKL. Trimming stripped 5 bases from V and 3 bases from J, with 13 bases between. The CDR3 has 15 amino acids. This chain's CDR3 is CASSDYAGDTGELFF. The CDR3 DNA sequence: TGCGCCAGCAGCGACTACGCAGGGGACACCGGGGAGCTGTTTTTT.

This clonotype was picked up many times. The chain uses TRBV11-2 and TRBJ1-5, with D possibly TRBD1 on 5 matching bases. The CDR3 has 16 amino acids. V lost 2 bases to trimming and J lost 0 bases, with 11 bases between them. Germline V gene sequence: CDR1 SGHAT, CDR2 FQNNGV. CDR3 in amino acids: CASSLWGQGSNQPQHF. As DNA, the CDR3 is TGTGCCAGCAGCTTATGGGGCCAGGGTAGCAATCAGCCCCAGCATTTT.